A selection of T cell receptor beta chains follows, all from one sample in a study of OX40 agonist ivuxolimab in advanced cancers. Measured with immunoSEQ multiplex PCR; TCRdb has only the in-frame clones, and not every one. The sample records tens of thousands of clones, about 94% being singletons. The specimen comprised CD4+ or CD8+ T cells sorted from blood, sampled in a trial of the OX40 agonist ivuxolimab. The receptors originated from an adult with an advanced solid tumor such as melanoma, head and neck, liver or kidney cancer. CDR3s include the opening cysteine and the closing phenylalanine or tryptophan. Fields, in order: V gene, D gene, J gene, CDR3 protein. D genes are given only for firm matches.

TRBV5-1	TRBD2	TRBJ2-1	CASSFSGGVYNEQFF
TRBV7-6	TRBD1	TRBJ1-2	CASSLYPGTGHGYTF
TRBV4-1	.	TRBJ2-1	CASSQGASGGLLNEQFF
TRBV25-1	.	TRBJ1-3	CASSQGSGNTIYF
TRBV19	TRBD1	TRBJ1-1	CASSVDRGMNTEAFF
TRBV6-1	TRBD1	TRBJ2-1	CAIRDSHNEQFF
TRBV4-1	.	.	CASSQDVGTGSYEQYF
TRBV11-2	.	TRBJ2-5	CASSLVTLAQETQYF
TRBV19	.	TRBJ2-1	CASSIRETSYNEQFF
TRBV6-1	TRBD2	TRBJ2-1	CASSEAVSRLAGESEQFF